This TCR beta chain was sequenced during a study of post-analysis software for immune sequencing data. Study context: The study covered relapsing-remitting, secondary progressive and progressive-relapsing courses of multiple sclerosis.

Regarding the study as a whole: Relative to controls, patients had 5 or 6 TRBV segments at higher frequency, with TRBV5-6, TRBV5-1 and TRBV20-1 among these.

Unique molecular identifiers featured in each of the TCR beta cDNA libraries. TCRdb ran MiXCR on the PCR reads and lists one entry per CDR3 protein. The sample includes about 400,000 distinct CDR3 sequences, about a third of them seen just once. This clonotype was counted a few times. Its specificity is not known. This CDR3 comprises 15 residues. V lost 4 bases to trimming and J lost 0 bases, with 12 bases between them. Germline V CDR1 and CDR2: SGHNT, YYREEE (reference sequence). The sequencing sample was made of blood. The V call is TRBV5-4, the J call TRBJ2-3, with no clear D. The sequence was collected from a girl aged 5-17 years with multiple sclerosis. The CDR3, as DNA: TGTGCCAGCAGCCAGCGTCAGTACAGCACAGATACGCAGTATTTT. Its protein product is CASSQRQYSTDTQYF.